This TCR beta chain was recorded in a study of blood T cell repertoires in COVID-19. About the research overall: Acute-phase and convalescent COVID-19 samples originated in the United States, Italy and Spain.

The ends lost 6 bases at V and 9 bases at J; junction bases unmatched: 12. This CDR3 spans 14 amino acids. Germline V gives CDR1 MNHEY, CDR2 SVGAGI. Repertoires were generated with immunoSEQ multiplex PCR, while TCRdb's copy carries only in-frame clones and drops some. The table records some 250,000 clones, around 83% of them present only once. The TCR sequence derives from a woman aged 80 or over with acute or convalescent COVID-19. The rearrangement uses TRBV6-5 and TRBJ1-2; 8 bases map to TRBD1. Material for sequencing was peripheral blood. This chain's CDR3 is CASSPDRGPPRYTF. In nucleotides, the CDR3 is TGTGCCAGCAGCCCCGACAGGGGCCCCCCTCGCTACACCTTC.